What follows are 13 T cell receptor beta chains derived from one specimen sequenced in a study of T cells in Graves' hyperthyroidism and ophthalmopathy (dated 2019 in TCRdb). Libraries were constructed by multiplex PCR. The sample was run on an Illumina HiSeq 2000. TCR beta CDR3 regions were amplified from RNA transcripts. The TCR CDR3 was subjected to a first round of RT-PCR using the HTBI primer set and the Qiagen OneStep RT-PCR kit. The public reads were reprocessed in TCRdb via fastp at Q25 and MiXCR, keeping in-frame beta chains. Here each entry gathers all rows of one CDR3 protein and keeps the most common genes and DNA. For this sample there are a few hundred thousand distinct CDR3 sequences; about 16% appear just once. The top ten constitute around 32% of the sample. Sequencing input: blood. The receptors originated from a woman aged 25-40 years with Graves' ophthalmopathy.

The chain joins TRBV20-1 to TRBJ1-5; D not certain. This CDR3 spans 12 amino acids. Deletions cut 5 bases from V and 4 bases from J, with 9 bases between. Germline V lookup: CDR1 DFQATT, CDR2 SNEGSKA (reference sequence). In DNA form, the CDR3 reads TGCAGTGCTGCGATGGGGAATCAGCCCCAGCATTTT. This encodes CSAAMGNQPQHF.

This clonotype has a count of ten or more. Here the CDR3 reads CASSGDSYEQYF. The CDR3 region has the DNA TGTGCCAGCTCAGGGGACAGTTACGAGCAGTACTTC. The chain carries TRBV18 and TRBJ2-7; TRBD1 matches 7 bases. This CDR3 is 12 amino acids long. Trimming took 5 bases from V and 4 from J; bases not matched to a gene: 2. Germline CDR1 is KGHSH and CDR2 is LQKENI. The full variable domain, with the rest looked up from reference TRBV18 and TRBJ2-7, is NAGVMQNPRHLVRRRGQEARLRCSPMKGHSHVYWYRQLPEEGLKFMVYLQKENIIDESGMPKERFSAEFPKEGPSILRIQQVVRGDSAAYFCASSGDSYEQYFGPGTRLTVT.

The V and J genes are TRBV14 and TRBJ2-3; perhaps TRBD2 as D (7 bases). Germline CDR1 and CDR2: SGHDN and FVKESK. Trimming left V 8 bases short and J 4 bases short, with 13 bases between. This CDR3 has 13 amino acids. CDR3 amino acids: CASAGAWADTQYF. DNA of the CDR3: TGTGCCAGCGCGGGGGCCTGGGCAGATACGCAGTATTTT.

The sample holds many counts of this clonotype. J is TRBJ2-2 and V is TRBV7-2; D is uncertain. Trimming stripped 5 bases from V and 4 bases from J, with 11 bases between. CDR3 size: 14 residues. From germline, CDR1 is SGHTA and CDR2 FQGNSA. This chain's CDR3 is CASSPRSVTGELFF. CDR3 nucleotides: TGTGCCAGCAGCCCACGCTCAGTCACCGGGGAGCTGTTTTTT.

This clonotype was counted ten times or more. The V call is TRBV7-2, the J call TRBJ2-2; perhaps TRBD2 as D (5 bases). V lost 3 bases and J 1 base, leaving 18 bases between the germline ends. This CDR3 is built from 18 residues. Germline V gene data show CDR1 as SGHTA and CDR2 as FQGNSA. The CDR3 region is CASSFGLEVTGNTGELFF. CDR3 sequence (DNA): TGTGCCAGCAGCTTCGGACTGGAGGTCACGGGGAACACCGGGGAGCTGTTTTTT.

V and J are TRBV6-5 and TRBJ2-1, with D possibly being TRBD2 (5 bases). The CDR3 totals 15 residues. CDR1 is MNHEY and CDR2 is SVGAGI in the germline V gene. Trimming took 2 bases from V and 6 from J, leaving 14 bases between them. CDR3 residues: CASSYADPEGNEQFF. The CDR3 nucleotides read TGTGCCAGCAGTTACGCCGACCCCGAGGGCAATGAGCAGTTCTTC.

The genes are TRBV5-6 and TRBJ2-7; D gene unclear. Germline V CDR1 and CDR2: SGHDT, YYEEEE. The CDR3 has 15 amino acids. Trimming shortened V by 2 bases and J by 5 bases, and 17 bases separated the two germline ends. The DNA for the CDR3 is TGTGCCAGCAGCTTCCCTAAAGGGATTCCGAACGAGCAGTACTTC. Translated: CASSFPKGIPNEQYF.

The chain uses TRBV9 and TRBJ2-3; TRBD2 matches 7 bases. Germline V gives CDR1 SGDLS, CDR2 YYNGEE. V lost 4 bases to trimming and J lost 0 bases; unmatched junction nucleotides: 2. The CDR3 is made up of 14 amino acids. The CDR3: CASSRDYSTDTQYF. CDR3 in DNA: TGTGCCAGCAGCCGGGACTATAGCACAGATACGCAGTATTTT.

This clonotype was seen repeatedly, ten times or more. The V and J genes are TRBV7-3 and TRBJ2-7; 7 nucleotides align to TRBD2. The V gene's germline CDR1 is SGHTA and CDR2 FQGTGA. There are 15 residues in the CDR3. The V and J ends lost 5 bases and 1 base, in that order; junction bases with no gene match: 8. Here the CDR3 reads CASSLTRDYSYEQYF. In DNA, the CDR3 is TGTGCCAGCAGCCTCACTCGGGACTATTCCTACGAGCAGTACTTC.

This clonotype was found many times. The chain couples TRBV18 to TRBJ1-6; 7 bases are a match to TRBD1. CDR3 length equals 18 residues. V shed 1 base, J shed 8 bases, and the junction held 14 bases outside the gene matches. Germline V gene data show CDR1 as KGHSH and CDR2 as LQKENI. The CDR3 sequence: CASSPLLGTDYIHSPLHF. Written as DNA, the CDR3 is TGTGCCAGCTCACCACTCCTCGGGACAGACTATATTCATTCACCCCTCCACTTT.

This sequence joins TRBV12-3 or TRBV12-4 and TRBJ2-3, with 11 nucleotides matching TRBD2. CDR3 length: 16 amino acids. The ends lost 6 bases at V and 2 bases at J; junction bases unmatched: 7. CDR3 nucleotides: TGTGCCAGCAGCTCCGGACTAGCGGGCACCACAGATACGCAGTATTTT. Translation gives CASSSGLAGTTDTQYF.

This clonotype was counted a few times. Mismatch with germline at one junction end may stem from a read error. CDR3 bases: TGTGCCAGCAGCTTAGTAGCGGGCCCCTACGAGCAGTGCTTC. The encoded protein is CASSLVAGPYEQCF. The gene calls are TRBV7-2 and TRBJ2-7; TRBD2 agrees at 7 bases. The CDR3 runs 14 residues. The germline CDR1 and CDR2 sequences are SGHTA and FQGNSA.

This clonotype was recorded at least ten times. This sequence joins TRBV14 and TRBJ2-7, with D possibly being TRBD2 (6 bases). The CDR3 spans 14 residues. Germline V gene data show CDR1 as SGHDN and CDR2 as FVKESK. V was cut by 1 base and J by 6 bases, with 13 bases left in between. The chain's CDR3 is CASSQARLGGEQYF. The CDR3 DNA reads TGTGCCAGCAGCCAAGCTCGGTTGGGGGGCGAGCAGTACTTC. The entire variable domain, with the rest obtained from reference TRBV14 and TRBJ2-7, is as follows: EAGVTQFPSHSVIEKGQTVTLRCDPISGHDNLYWYRRVMGKEIKFLLHFVKESKQDESGMPNNRFLAERTGGTYSTLKVQPAELEDSGVYFCASSQARLGGEQYFGPGTRLTVT.